The 16 T cell receptor beta chains given below trace back to one sample, sequenced in a study of beta chain features in type 1 diabetes. Study-wide points: TCRB CDR3s were moderately but significantly shorter in Type 1 diabetes patients in all four CD4+ subsets.

Investigators reverse transcribed all isolated RNA, so they sequenced expressed TCRB transcripts. TCRdb's copy holds only in-frame clones and misses some; the assay was immunoSEQ multiplex PCR. The sample holds approximately 280,000 clones, about 15% seen once. Antigens for these TCRs are unknown. The sequenced sample consisted of naive CD4+ T cells from blood. Receptors originate from a man aged 18 to 29 with type 1 diabetes.

The CDR3 region is CASSVVAGVENIQYF. CDR3 in DNA: TGTGCCAGCAGCGTAGTAGCAGGGGTGGAAAACATTCAGTACTTC. V is TRBV9 and J is TRBJ2-4; weak D call: TRBD1 (6 bases). Deletions cut 0 bases from V and 5 bases from J, with 12 bases between. This CDR3 comprises 15 residues. Per germline, CDR1 SGDLS and CDR2 YYNGEE.

The V and J genes are TRBV9 and TRBJ2-5, with 9 positions matching TRBD2. Looked up from germline, CDR1 is SGDLS and CDR2 is YYNGEE. V trimming: 5 bases; J trimming: 0 bases; junction bases outside the gene matches: 8. This CDR3 comprises 16 residues. The DNA of the CDR3 is TGTGCCAGCAGTAAGATCGCTAGCGGGAACCAAGAGACCCAGTACTTC. Its translation: CASSKIASGNQETQYF.

The chain carries TRBV27 and TRBJ1-2; D is unresolved. CDR3 length equals 14 residues. Germline values: CDR1 MNHEY, CDR2 SMNVEV (reference sequence). V was shortened by 3 bases and J by 5 bases, with 13 bases between the two germline ends. This CDR3 reads CASSFGFRSYGYTF. DNA for the CDR3: TGTGCCAGCAGTTTTGGGTTTCGGAGTTATGGCTACACCTTC.

The J gene is TRBJ2-7, the V gene TRBV7-9; no clear D gene. This CDR3 has 15 amino acids. V gave up 0 bases and J gave up 1 base, with 10 bases separating them. Germline V CDR1 and CDR2: SEHNR, FQNEAQ (reference sequence). The CDR3 DNA sequence: TGTGCCAGCAGCTTAGCCCGGCACAGATCCTACGAGCAGTACTTC. Amino acid sequence: CASSLARHRSYEQYF.

This clone has just a few counts. The V call is TRBV4-1, the J call TRBJ2-7; maybe TRBD1 (5 bases). CDR3 length equals 15 residues. Between the trimmed V and J ends, which lost 5 bases and 9 bases, there was a span of 23 bases. Germline lookup yields CDR1 MGHRA and CDR2 YSYEKL. The CDR3 DNA is TGCGCCAGCAGCGTTTCTGAGGCCCAGGGCCACGGGCAGTACTTC. Residues: CASSVSEAQGHGQYF.

The V and J genes are TRBV30 and TRBJ1-1; D is undetermined. Trimming pared 2 bases from V and 6 bases from J, leaving 7 bases between. The CDR3 is 11 residues long. Germline CDR1 is GTSNPN and CDR2 is SVGIG (reference sequence). The CDR3: CAWSWESEAFF. The CDR3 nucleotides are TGTGCCTGGAGTTGGGAGTCTGAAGCTTTCTTT.

The rearrangement joins TRBV28 to TRBJ2-7; D gene unclear. Germline CDR1 and CDR2: MDHEN and SYDVKM. This CDR3 is built from 13 residues. Trimming took off 6 bases at V and 2 bases at J, with 11 bases between the two ends. CDR3 DNA sequence: TGTGCCAGCAGACCTCCATTAGCCTACGAGCAGTACTTC. Translation: CASRPPLAYEQYF.

The chain is built from TRBV23-1 and TRBJ2-5; D perhaps matches TRBD1 (6 bases). TRBV23-1 is placed among ORFs of uncertain function. This CDR3 region has 12 residues. V was cut by 6 bases and J by 4 bases, with 9 bases left in between. CDR3: CASRGHPETQYF. The DNA for the CDR3 is TGCGCCAGCAGGGGACACCCAGAGACCCAGTACTTC.

The V call is TRBV10-3, the J call TRBJ2-7, with D perhaps matching TRBD2 (6 bases). With 4 bases removed from V and 1 base from J, the gap between germline ends came to 20 bases. Germline-derived CDR1 and CDR2 are ENHRY and SYGVKD. This CDR3 is 17 amino acids long. The DNA of the CDR3 is TGTGCCATCAGTGCTTTGAAGAACGGGGGAGCTTCCTACGAGCAGTACTTC. Translation gives CAISALKNGGASYEQYF.

Only a few counts were recorded for this clone. The chain combines TRBV28 with TRBJ1-2; D unresolved. Germline V gives CDR1 MDHEN, CDR2 SYDVKM. Trimming removed 10 bases from V and 5 bases from J, with 14 bases in between. CDR3 size: 12 residues. The CDR3 region has the DNA TGTGCCATACTAATCCGGGGTTATGGCTACACCTTC. It translates to CAILIRGYGYTF.

This clone came up a few times. The rearrangement joins TRBV7-6 to TRBJ2-1, with D perhaps TRBD2 (5 bases). CDR3 size: 15 residues. Trimming left V 2 bases short and J 3 bases short, with 11 bases between. The germline V gene encodes CDR1 SGHVS and CDR2 FNYEAQ. This CDR3 is CASSLITRGYNEQFF. In nucleotides, the CDR3 is TGTGCCAGCAGCTTAATTACTAGAGGCTACAATGAGCAGTTCTTC.

This rearrangement joins TRBV11-2 to TRBJ2-1; tentative D call: TRBD1 (5 bases). V dropped 6 bases and J dropped 7 bases, with 19 bases sitting between them. The CDR3 totals 15 residues. Germline V gene sequence: CDR1 SGHAT, CDR2 FQNNGV. The CDR3 DNA reads TGTGCCAGCAGGAGCATCCTAGGGGTTGGAAATGAGCAGTTCTTC. It translates to CASRSILGVGNEQFF.

The chain has TRBV7-2 and TRBJ2-7, with a tentative D call TRBD1 (6 bases). The CDR3 has 17 residues. Germline V gene lookup returns CDR1 SGHTA and CDR2 FQGNSA. Trimming pared 3 bases from V and 2 bases from J, leaving 20 bases between. The CDR3 coding sequence is TGTGCCAGCAGCTTCGGCCTAGGGGGAAATAATCCCTACGAGCAGTACTTC. It translates to CASSFGLGGNNPYEQYF. Filled out from reference TRBV7-2 and TRBJ2-7, the complete variable domain reads GAGVSQSPSNKVTEKGKDVELRCDPISGHTALYWYRQSLGQGLEFLIYFQGNSAPDKSGLPSDRFSAERTGGSVSTLTIQRTQQEDSAVYLCASSFGLGGNNPYEQYFGPGTRLTVT.

This clone has only a few counts. The V gene is TRBV7-2, the J gene TRBJ1-1, with 7 positions matching TRBD1. V lost 3 bases, J lost 1 base, and 2 bases stayed unmatched. CDR3 length equals 14 residues. The germline V gene encodes CDR1 SGHTA and CDR2 FQGNSA. The CDR3 spells CASSFAGGNTEAFF. In DNA form, the CDR3 reads TGTGCCAGCAGCTTTGCAGGGGGGAACACTGAAGCTTTCTTT.

The genes are TRBV4-2 and TRBJ2-7; no firm D call. The CDR3 is 14 amino acids. Per germline, CDR1 LGHNA and CDR2 YNFKEQ. V gave up 0 bases and J gave up 1 base, with 7 bases separating them. The CDR3 DNA reads TGTGCCAGCAGCCAAGACACTCGATCCTACGAGCAGTACTTC. Its translation: CASSQDTRSYEQYF.

J is TRBJ1-2 and V is TRBV2; 9 bases line up with TRBD1. V gave up 3 bases and J gave up 8 bases; unmatched junction bases: 7. The CDR3 loop spans 14 amino acids. From germline, CDR1 is SNHLY and CDR2 FYNNEI. The DNA of the CDR3 is TGTGCCAGCAGTGAGGGACAGGGATTCGGGGGCTACACCTTC. Residues: CASSEGQGFGGYTF.